The clone carrying this T cell receptor beta chain was seen repeatedly, ten times or more. Its antigen is not known. The assay was immunoSEQ multiplex PCR, and TCRdb's table has in-frame clones only and misses some. The sample shows around 24,000 clones, none of them appearing just once. This CDR3 comprises 13 residues. The germline CDR1 and CDR2 sequences are SGHTA and FQGTGA. With 5 bases clipped from V and 14 bases from J, the junction kept 7 bases outside the gene matches. On the day of bone marrow donation, the related graft donor provided peripheral blood. The data belong to a study of T cells after posttransplantation cyclophosphamide. Findings of the study overall: Skin or GI-infiltrating T cells shared few TRB sequences with blood. After PTCy, TRB diversity resembled that of CNI/methotrexate controls. Later post-transplant blood repertoires were often dominated by donor CD8+ memory clones.

The sequenced material came from PBMCs. The chain is built from TRBV7-3 and TRBJ2-1, with 12 nucleotides matching TRBD1. The sequence was obtained from a woman aged 55-69 years in good health, CMV-negative, and a related stem cell transplant donor. The CDR3 sequence is CASSPTGTGGEFF. In DNA, the CDR3 is TGTGCCAGCAGCCCTACCGGGACAGGGGGCGAGTTCTTC.